Listed below are T cell receptor beta chains from one sample, sequenced in a study of blood T cell repertoires in COVID-19. The table came from immunoSEQ multiplex PCR; TCRdb's copy has only in-frame clones and leaves some out. This table has 110,000 to 150,000 clones, 81% appearing once. The sequencing input was peripheral blood. All receptors come from a human donor in a cohort sampled during active COVID-19. Both conserved end residues are part of each CDR3. D genes are given only for firm matches. Clone size is stated in some rows and not others, as once, few, many or a class when expanded.

J gene: TRBJ2-7
D gene: NA
V gene: TRBV29-1
clone size: NA
CDR3 protein: CSVEDQQGPYEQYF
CDR3 DNA: TGCAGCGTTGAAGACCAACAGGGTCCCTACGAGCAGTACTTC

J gene: TRBJ2-6
D gene: TRBD2
V gene: TRBV3-1/TRBV3-2
clone size: NA
CDR3 protein: CASSHKAGVSGANVLTF
CDR3 DNA: TGTGCCAGCAGCCATAAAGCGGGAGTCTCTGGGGCCAACGTCCTGACTTTC

J gene: TRBJ2-3
D gene: TRBD1
V gene: TRBV19
clone size: NA
CDR3 protein: CASSMGTGSTDTQYF
CDR3 DNA: TGTGCCAGTAGTATGGGGACAGGGAGCACAGATACGCAGTATTTT

J gene: TRBJ1-5
D gene: NA
V gene: TRBV12-3/TRBV12-4
clone size: NA
CDR3 protein: CASSMGGNQPQHF
CDR3 DNA: TGTGCCAGCAGCATGGGGGGAAATCAGCCCCAGCATTTT

J gene: TRBJ2-7
D gene: NA
V gene: TRBV2
clone size: NA
CDR3 protein: CASRRGRGGYYEQYF
CDR3 DNA: TGTGCCAGCAGGCGAGGTAGGGGGGGGTACTACGAGCAGTACTTC

J gene: TRBJ2-7
D gene: TRBD1
V gene: TRBV14
clone size: NA
CDR3 protein: CASSQKTGEGSYEQYF
CDR3 DNA: TGTGCCAGCAGCCAAAAGACAGGGGAAGGCTCCTACGAGCAGTACTTC

J gene: TRBJ2-7
D gene: TRBD1
V gene: TRBV3-1/TRBV3-2
clone size: once
CDR3 protein: CASNLTGVRYEQYF
CDR3 DNA: TGTGCCAGCAACCTTACAGGGGTTCGCTACGAGCAGTACTTC

J gene: TRBJ2-6
D gene: TRBD1
V gene: TRBV4-2
clone size: many
CDR3 protein: CASSQGDSVSGANVLTF
CDR3 DNA: TGTGCCAGCAGCCAAGGGGACAGTGTCTCTGGGGCCAACGTCCTGACTTTC

J gene: TRBJ2-7
D gene: TRBD2
V gene: TRBV4-2
clone size: NA
CDR3 protein: CASSQAGLAGAYEQYF
CDR3 DNA: TGTGCCAGCAGCCAGGCTGGACTAGCGGGAGCCTACGAGCAGTACTTC

J gene: TRBJ1-6
D gene: NA
V gene: TRBV7-9
clone size: few
CDR3 protein: CASSPGSSYNSPLHF
CDR3 DNA: TGTGCCAGCAGCCCTGGGAGCTCCTATAATTCACCCCTCCACTTT

J gene: TRBJ2-1
D gene: TRBD1
V gene: TRBV29-1
clone size: NA
CDR3 protein: CSVERQGAGEQFF
CDR3 DNA: TGCAGCGTTGAACGACAGGGGGCAGGTGAGCAGTTCTTC

J gene: TRBJ1-2
D gene: TRBD1
V gene: TRBV6-1
clone size: NA
CDR3 protein: CASSEGTGPYGYTF
CDR3 DNA: TGTGCCAGCAGTGAAGGGACAGGGCCTTATGGCTACACCTTC

J gene: TRBJ2-7
D gene: TRBD1
V gene: TRBV28
clone size: NA
CDR3 protein: CASSYTGGSYEQYF
CDR3 DNA: TGTGCCAGCAGTTACACAGGGGGGAGCTACGAGCAGTACTTC

J gene: TRBJ2-1
D gene: TRBD2
V gene: TRBV23-1
clone size: NA
CDR3 protein: CASSQSSLTSGTPYNEQFF
CDR3 DNA: TGCGCCAGCAGTCAATCGTCCCTGACTAGCGGAACTCCCTACAATGAGCAGTTCTTC

J gene: TRBJ2-3
D gene: TRBD1
V gene: TRBV5-1
clone size: NA
CDR3 protein: CASSLGTGGADTQYF
CDR3 DNA: TGCGCCAGCAGCCTTGGGACAGGGGGCGCAGATACGCAGTATTTT

J gene: TRBJ2-2
D gene: TRBD2
V gene: TRBV6-4
clone size: NA
CDR3 protein: CASSDRGDTGELFF
CDR3 DNA: TGTGCCAGCAGTGACCGGGGGGACACCGGGGAGCTGTTTTTT

J gene: TRBJ2-7
D gene: NA
V gene: TRBV4-1
clone size: NA
CDR3 protein: CASSQDRVTYEQYF
CDR3 DNA: TGCGCCAGCAGCCAAGATCGGGTCACCTACGAGCAGTACTTC

J gene: TRBJ2-7
D gene: TRBD1
V gene: TRBV5-4
clone size: NA
CDR3 protein: CASSPRQGAGEQYF
CDR3 DNA: TGTGCCAGCAGCCCCCGACAGGGGGCTGGGGAGCAGTACTTC

J gene: TRBJ2-7
D gene: TRBD1
V gene: TRBV7-2
clone size: NA
CDR3 protein: CASSLVFGTGSSYEQYF
CDR3 DNA: TGTGCCAGCAGCTTAGTGTTTGGGACAGGGAGCTCCTACGAGCAGTACTTC

J gene: TRBJ2-7
D gene: NA
V gene: TRBV23-1
clone size: NA
CDR3 protein: CASRPRVQSDYEQYF
CDR3 DNA: TGCGCCAGCAGGCCCCGGGTCCAGAGCGATTACGAGCAGTACTTC

J gene: TRBJ2-7
D gene: TRBD2
V gene: TRBV5-1
clone size: few
CDR3 protein: CASSSAGLDGNEQYF
CDR3 DNA: TGCGCCAGCAGCTCGGCGGGACTAGACGGGAACGAGCAGTACTTC

J gene: TRBJ2-6
D gene: TRBD1
V gene: TRBV28
clone size: NA
CDR3 protein: CASSLSTGGADGANVLTF
CDR3 DNA: TGTGCCAGCAGTTTATCGACAGGGGGCGCGGATGGGGCCAACGTCCTGACTTTC

J gene: TRBJ2-7
D gene: TRBD1
V gene: TRBV19
clone size: NA
CDR3 protein: CASRGIGTAYEQYF
CDR3 DNA: TGTGCCAGTAGAGGGATCGGGACAGCCTACGAGCAGTACTTC

J gene: TRBJ2-5
D gene: TRBD1
V gene: TRBV18
clone size: NA
CDR3 protein: CASSPNTGQRETQYF
CDR3 DNA: TGTGCCAGCTCACCAAATACGGGACAGCGAGAGACCCAGTACTTC

J gene: TRBJ2-6
D gene: NA
V gene: TRBV7-2
clone size: NA
CDR3 protein: CASSLRSSGANVLTF
CDR3 DNA: TGTGCCAGCAGCTTAAGGAGCTCTGGGGCCAACGTCCTGACTTTC

J gene: TRBJ2-7
D gene: TRBD2
V gene: TRBV6-5
clone size: NA
CDR3 protein: CASRDTSSGSYEQYF
CDR3 DNA: TGTGCCAGCAGAGATACCTCTAGCGGGAGCTACGAGCAGTACTTC

J gene: TRBJ1-2
D gene: TRBD1
V gene: TRBV15
clone size: NA
CDR3 protein: CATSRDDRGRGDGYTF
CDR3 DNA: TGTGCCACCAGCAGGGACGACAGGGGGCGAGGGGATGGCTACACCTTC